The 21 T cell receptor beta chains presented below share a single source sample, sequenced in a study of blood T cells in healthy people across ages. Sample-barcoded 5' priming and a J-beta primer mix drove a second PCR of about 6 to 12 cycles. TCRdb re-called the 5' RACE reads through MiXCR, storing one row per CDR3 protein. This sample yields fewer than 2,000,000 distinct CDR3 sequences, of which about 31% are seen a single time; about 11% belongs to the top ten. Sequencing used blood. These receptor sequences come from a woman aged 30 to 39 in good health.

Only a few counts were recorded for this clonotype. This sequence joins TRBV20-1 and TRBJ2-3; 11 nucleotides match TRBD2. With 0 bases clipped from V and 1 base from J, the junction kept 9 bases outside the gene matches. Germline CDR1 DFQATT, CDR2 SNEGSKA (reference sequence). CDR3 length: 18 amino acids. The CDR3 nucleotides read TGCAGTGCTAGAGATCTCGCTAGCGGGAGGCCCCGCACAGATACGCAGTATTTT. This codes for CSARDLASGRPRTDTQYF.

The chain has TRBV14 and TRBJ2-1; D remains ambiguous. The CDR3 is made up of 13 amino acids. The V end lost 0 bases, the J end lost 12 bases, and 12 bases lay between the germline ends. CDR1 SGHDN and CDR2 FVKESK come from the germline V gene. The CDR3 is CASSQELPARQFF. The CDR3 DNA is TGTGCCAGCAGCCAAGAGCTGCCAGCCAGGCAGTTCTTC.

The genes are TRBV4-2 and TRBJ2-2; D ambiguous. Between the trimmed V and J ends, which lost 1 base and 5 bases, there was a span of 8 bases. The CDR3 is 14 amino acids. Germline V gene sequence: CDR1 LGHNA, CDR2 YNFKEQ. The CDR3 reads CASSQAAFTGELFF. DNA for the CDR3: TGTGCCAGCAGCCAAGCCGCATTTACCGGGGAGCTGTTTTTT.

The chain joins TRBV6-1 to TRBJ2-1, with 7 positions matching TRBD1. From germline, CDR1 is MNHNS and CDR2 SASEGT. The V gene end was trimmed by 6 bases and the J gene end by 4 bases; junction bases not matched to a gene: 3. This CDR3 has 13 amino acids. The CDR3 protein is CASRWGQYNEQFF. In DNA form, the CDR3 reads TGTGCCAGCAGGTGGGGACAGTACAATGAGCAGTTCTTC.

The V call is TRBV7-3, the J call TRBJ2-7, with D unclear. The ends were cut back, 3 bases at V and 2 bases at J, with 11 bases in the middle. Germline values: CDR1 SGHTA, CDR2 FQGTGA. The CDR3 is 14 residues long. The CDR3 protein is CASSFGRFTYEQYF. In DNA form, the CDR3 reads TGTGCCAGCAGCTTCGGACGGTTCACCTACGAGCAGTACTTC.

This chain uses TRBV3-1 with TRBJ2-1, with a possible D match to TRBD2 (5 bases). V gave up 3 bases and J gave up 8 bases, with 23 bases separating them. This CDR3 is 17 amino acids long. CDR1 LGHDT and CDR2 YNNKEL come from the germline V gene (reference sequence). This CDR3 is CASSHITRFGRSDEQFF. In nucleotides, the CDR3 is TGTGCCAGCAGCCATATCACTAGATTCGGCAGGAGCGATGAGCAGTTCTTC.

The rearrangement links TRBV20-1 to TRBJ2-1; D ambiguous. V was clipped by 0 bases and J by 4 bases, with 16 bases between them. The CDR3 sequence is 16 residues long. The germline V gene encodes CDR1 DFQATT and CDR2 SNEGSKA (reference sequence). The CDR3 DNA reads as TGCAGTGCTAGAGATCTACATTTCGGGCTTTACAATGAGCAGTTCTTC. As protein: CSARDLHFGLYNEQFF.

Turning to this clonotype: With a much larger clone just one base away, this may be a read error. This chain joins TRBV29-1 and TRBJ2-4, with TRBD1 identical over 7 bases. The CDR3 sequence is 14 residues long. Germline V gene sequence: CDR1 SQVTM, CDR2 ANQGSEA. In DNA form, the CDR3 reads TGCAGAGTTGAAGAGGGGACAGATAGTAACATTCAGTACTTC. Translation: CRVEEGTDSNIQYF.

The gene calls are TRBV24-1 and TRBJ2-1; D is perhaps TRBD1 (5 bases). V dropped 1 base and J dropped 6 bases, with 21 bases sitting between them. Germline lookup yields CDR1 KGHDR and CDR2 SFDVKD. The CDR3 has 18 amino acids. CDR3: CATSDFGSRPGRVNEQFF. In DNA, the CDR3 is TGTGCCACCAGTGATTTCGGATCGCGCCCCGGCAGGGTCAATGAGCAGTTCTTC.

The chain recombines TRBV12-3 or TRBV12-4 with TRBJ2-5, with TRBD2 as a possible D gene (6 bases). The V end lost 3 bases, the J end lost 5 bases, and 13 bases lay between the germline ends. CDR3 length: 14 residues. The CDR3 DNA is TGTGCCAGCAGTTTGGGGACTCCGGACGAGACCCAGTACTTC. As protein: CASSLGTPDETQYF.

This clonotype was seen a few times. An end of the junction does not agree with germline; a read error may underlie this. This chain connects TRBV4-1 to TRBJ1-2; no definite D call. Germline CDR1 and CDR2: MGHRA and YSYEKL. CDR3 length: 14 residues. The CDR3 coding sequence is TGCGCCAGCAGCCAAGTGAGGCTTGCCTATGGCTGCACCTTC. Its translation: CASSQVRLAYGCTF.

The gene calls are TRBV5-1 and TRBJ1-2, with 8 bases identical to TRBD1. The CDR3 contains 17 residues. CDR1 is SGHRS, CDR2 YFSETQ, per germline. With 6 bases clipped from V and 5 bases from J, the junction kept 18 bases outside the gene matches. The CDR3 DNA reads as TGCGCCAGCACCCAATATGCAGGACAGGGCGGCCCATATGGCTACACCTTC. This translates into CASTQYAGQGGPYGYTF.

This clonotype has more than one count but fewer than ten. The V call is TRBV11-2, the J call TRBJ2-5; tentative D call: TRBD2 (6 bases). The CDR3 sequence is 14 residues long. The germline V and J ends were trimmed by 1 base and 3 bases, with 9 bases remaining between them. Germline V gives CDR1 SGHAT, CDR2 FQNNGV. The CDR3 region has the DNA TGTGCCAGCAGCTTAGGGGGGGTCGAAGAGACCCAGTACTTC. Its translation: CASSLGGVEETQYF.

V and J are TRBV5-1 and TRBJ1-1, with D unresolved. V was clipped by 3 bases and J by 3 bases, with 12 bases between them. This CDR3 is 14 amino acids long. The germline V gene encodes CDR1 SGHRS and CDR2 YFSETQ. CDR3 bases: TGCGCCAGCAGCTCCCCCCGTAGGGACACTGAAGCTTTCTTT. Translated, it gives CASSSPRRDTEAFF.

This chain uses TRBV12-3 or TRBV12-4 with TRBJ1-5; 8 bases fit TRBD1. The trim removed 5 bases at V and 5 bases at J, leaving 8 bases unmatched. The CDR3 is 15 residues long. The CDR3 DNA sequence: TGTGCCAGCAGTCTCCGGGACAGGCACGATCAGCCCCAGCATTTT. It translates to CASSLRDRHDQPQHF.

This clonotype came up a few times. The chain has TRBV5-1 and TRBJ2-3, with a tentative D call TRBD2 (5 bases). This CDR3 region has 17 residues. Trimming cost V 0 bases and J 2 bases, with 16 bases left between them. CDR1 SGHRS and CDR2 YFSETQ come from the germline V gene. CDR3 nucleotide sequence: TGCGCCAGCAGCTTGGCCTGGGAGCCGCGAGTCACAGATACGCAGTATTTT. It translates to CASSLAWEPRVTDTQYF.

This clonotype was seen only a few times. Germline and junction disagree at one end, which may indicate a read error. The chain uses TRBV5-1 and TRBJ2-6, with D unclear. The germline CDR1 and CDR2 sequences are SGHRS and YFSETQ. The CDR3 is 15 amino acids. The CDR3 DNA is TGTGCCAGCAGTTTAGGTAACTCTGGGGCCAACGTCCTGACTTTC. As protein: CASSLGNSGANVLTF.

This clonotype showed up many times. The CDR3 loop reads CASSQDWRDSYNEQFF. The CDR3 region has the DNA TGTGCCAGCAGCCAAGATTGGCGGGACTCCTACAATGAGCAGTTCTTC. The V call is TRBV3-1, the J call TRBJ2-1; the D gene is possibly TRBD2 (6 bases). The CDR3 sequence is 16 residues long. V was clipped by 0 bases and J by 0 bases, with 9 bases between them. In germline, CDR1 is LGHDT, CDR2 YNNKEL (reference sequence).

The chain uses TRBV5-1 and TRBJ2-7; 8 nucleotides align to TRBD2. The V segment lost 2 bases and the J segment 8 bases; nucleotides outside the gene matches: 6. The CDR3 extends over 13 amino acids. Germline CDR1 reads SGHRS; CDR2 reads YFSETQ. The CDR3 spells CASSLQREYQQYF. The DNA for the CDR3 is TGCGCCAGCAGCTTACAGCGGGAGTATCAGCAGTACTTC. Filled out from reference TRBV5-1 and TRBJ2-7, the complete variable domain reads KAGVTQTPRYLIKTRGQQVTLSCSPISGHRSVSWYQQTPGQGLQFLFEYFSETQRNKGNFPGRFSGRQFSNSRSEMNVSTLELGDSALYLCASSLQREYQQYFGPGTRLTVT.

On this clonotype: One end of the junction is discordant with germline, which a read error may explain. This rearrangement joins TRBV5-1 to TRBJ2-7, with 8 bases identical to TRBD1. The CDR3 has 17 amino acids. Germline V gene sequence: CDR1 SGHRS, CDR2 YFSETQ. CDR3 sequence reads: CASSLVPSTGEWNEQYF. CDR3 sequence (DNA): TGCGCCAGCAGCTTGGTACCTTCGACAGGGGAGTGGAACGAACAGTACTTC.

This clonotype turned up a few times. The chain employs TRBV20-1 and TRBJ1-2; D remains ambiguous. The length of the CDR3 is 12 residues. V was clipped by 8 bases and J by 8 bases, with 18 bases between them. Germline assignment: CDR1 DFQATT and CDR2 SNEGSKA (reference sequence). In nucleotides, the CDR3 is TGCAGTCTAAGAGGCGGGGTCCGCGGCTACACCTTC. Amino acid sequence: CSLRGGVRGYTF.